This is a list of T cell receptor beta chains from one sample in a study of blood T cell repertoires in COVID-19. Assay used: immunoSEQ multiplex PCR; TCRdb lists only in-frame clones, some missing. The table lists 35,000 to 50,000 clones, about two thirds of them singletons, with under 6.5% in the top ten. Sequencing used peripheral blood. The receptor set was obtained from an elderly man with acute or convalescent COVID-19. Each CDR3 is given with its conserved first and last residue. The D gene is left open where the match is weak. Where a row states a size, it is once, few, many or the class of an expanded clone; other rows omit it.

CDR3 DNA: TGCGCCAGCAGCTCCCCAGGGGGCATCTACGAGCAGTACTTC
CDR3 protein: CASSSPGGIYEQYF
D gene: TRBD1
J gene: TRBJ2-7
clone size: NA
V gene: TRBV4-1

CDR3 DNA: TGTGCCAGCAGCTCCCTGGTCTGGGGGGGCTCCTACGAGCAGTACTTC
CDR3 protein: CASSSLVWGGSYEQYF
D gene: TRBD2
J gene: TRBJ2-7
clone size: NA
V gene: TRBV11-3

CDR3 DNA: TGTGCCAGCAGCACCATGACAGCTATGAACACTGAAGCTTTCTTT
CDR3 protein: CASSTMTAMNTEAFF
D gene: NA
J gene: TRBJ1-1
clone size: NA
V gene: TRBV11-2

CDR3 DNA: TGTGCCAGCAAGACTAGCGGGGGATCCTACGAGCAGTACTTC
CDR3 protein: CASKTSGGSYEQYF
D gene: TRBD2
J gene: TRBJ2-7
clone size: NA
V gene: TRBV28

CDR3 DNA: TGCGCCAGCAGTGAGGTTACAGGGGGCTCCTACAATGAGCAGTTCTTC
CDR3 protein: CASSEVTGGSYNEQFF
D gene: TRBD1
J gene: TRBJ2-1
clone size: NA
V gene: TRBV10-2

CDR3 DNA: TGTGCCAGCAGCCCCAAGCGGGGGGCCCAAGAGACCCAGTACTTC
CDR3 protein: CASSPKRGAQETQYF
D gene: TRBD2
J gene: TRBJ2-5
clone size: few
V gene: TRBV4-2

CDR3 DNA: TGTGCCAGCAGCAACGGACAGAGTAATGAAAAACTGTTTTTT
CDR3 protein: CASSNGQSNEKLFF
D gene: NA
J gene: TRBJ1-4
clone size: many
V gene: TRBV2

CDR3 DNA: TGTGCCAGCAGCTTAGATCCCTCGAACTATGGCTACACCTTC
CDR3 protein: CASSLDPSNYGYTF
D gene: NA
J gene: TRBJ1-2
clone size: NA
V gene: TRBV11-2

CDR3 DNA: TGCAGTGCTAGTGGGACAGCCGCACTAGCGGGAGTCGCAGATACGCAGTATTTT
CDR3 protein: CSASGTAALAGVADTQYF
D gene: TRBD2
J gene: TRBJ2-3
clone size: NA
V gene: TRBV20-1

CDR3 DNA: TGCGCCAGCAGCTTGGGGGTTCAGGGGGCGAGTGGCTACACCTTC
CDR3 protein: CASSLGVQGASGYTF
D gene: TRBD1
J gene: TRBJ1-2
clone size: few
V gene: TRBV5-1

CDR3 DNA: TGCGCCAGCAGCCTAGCCGGGTCCTACAATGAGCAGTTCTTC
CDR3 protein: CASSLAGSYNEQFF
D gene: NA
J gene: TRBJ2-1
clone size: few
V gene: TRBV10-1

CDR3 DNA: TGTGCCAGCAGTCGGACAAGGAACACTGAAGCTTTCTTT
CDR3 protein: CASSRTRNTEAFF
D gene: NA
J gene: TRBJ1-1
clone size: NA
V gene: TRBV11-2

CDR3 DNA: TGTGCCAGCAGTGACGTGGCGGATCCCTACAATGAGCAGTTCTTC
CDR3 protein: CASSDVADPYNEQFF
D gene: NA
J gene: TRBJ2-1
clone size: NA
V gene: TRBV6-4

CDR3 DNA: TGCGCCAGCAGCTTGGCACCGGGGGTCACAGATACGCAGTATTTT
CDR3 protein: CASSLAPGVTDTQYF
D gene: NA
J gene: TRBJ2-3
clone size: NA
V gene: TRBV5-1

CDR3 DNA: TGCAGCGGTTGGACAGACAATGAGCAGTTCTTC
CDR3 protein: CSGWTDNEQFF
D gene: NA
J gene: TRBJ2-1
clone size: NA
V gene: TRBV29-1

CDR3 DNA: TGTGCCAGCAGCGCAAACAGGGGATCCTACGAGCAGTACTTC
CDR3 protein: CASSANRGSYEQYF
D gene: TRBD1
J gene: TRBJ2-7
clone size: NA
V gene: TRBV11-3

CDR3 DNA: TGCGCCAGCAGCTTGGTTCTCCAGACAGGGACACACTATGGCTACACCTTC
CDR3 protein: CASSLVLQTGTHYGYTF
D gene: TRBD1
J gene: TRBJ1-2
clone size: NA
V gene: TRBV5-1

CDR3 DNA: TGTGCCAGCAGCTTGGGGACAGGGTTCGGGAATGAGCAGTTCTTC
CDR3 protein: CASSLGTGFGNEQFF
D gene: TRBD1
J gene: TRBJ2-1
clone size: NA
V gene: TRBV5-6

CDR3 DNA: TGCGCCAGCAGTAGTGGACTCGAAGCTTTCTTT
CDR3 protein: CASSSGLEAFF
D gene: NA
J gene: TRBJ1-1
clone size: NA
V gene: TRBV4-1

CDR3 DNA: TGTGCCAGCAGCCGACAGGGAGAGGGGGAGCTGTTTTTT
CDR3 protein: CASSRQGEGELFF
D gene: TRBD1
J gene: TRBJ2-2
clone size: few
V gene: TRBV3-1/TRBV3-2

CDR3 DNA: TGTGCCAGCAATCTTCAGGGAGGGAATAATGAAAAACTGTTTTTT
CDR3 protein: CASNLQGGNNEKLFF
D gene: NA
J gene: TRBJ1-4
clone size: NA
V gene: TRBV6-6

CDR3 DNA: TGTGCCAGCAGTGCCCACGACTGGGTCGCAGGGACTGAAGCTTTCTTT
CDR3 protein: CASSAHDWVAGTEAFF
D gene: NA
J gene: TRBJ1-1
clone size: NA
V gene: TRBV25-1

CDR3 DNA: TGTGCCAGTAGTAAACCGGGACAGGGAAACTATGGCTACACCTTC
CDR3 protein: CASSKPGQGNYGYTF
D gene: TRBD1
J gene: TRBJ1-2
clone size: NA
V gene: TRBV19

CDR3 DNA: TGTGCCAGCAGCGACACAGTGAACACTGAAGCTTTCTTT
CDR3 protein: CASSDTVNTEAFF
D gene: NA
J gene: TRBJ1-1
clone size: NA
V gene: TRBV9

CDR3 DNA: TGTGCCAGCTCACCATCCCCTTCTTCTGGGGCCAACGTCCTGACTTTC
CDR3 protein: CASSPSPSSGANVLTF
D gene: NA
J gene: TRBJ2-6
clone size: NA
V gene: TRBV18

CDR3 DNA: TGTGCCAGCAGCCAAGATATGACAGGCTCGGGCTACACCTTC
CDR3 protein: CASSQDMTGSGYTF
D gene: NA
J gene: TRBJ1-2
clone size: NA
V gene: TRBV3-1/TRBV3-2

CDR3 DNA: TGTGCCAGTAGTACGGGGACAGGGGGAAAAAACTATGGCTACACCTTC
CDR3 protein: CASSTGTGGKNYGYTF
D gene: TRBD1
J gene: TRBJ1-2
clone size: few
V gene: TRBV19

CDR3 DNA: TGTGCCAGCAGCCGTTACAGCGGGAGGGGCTACAATGAGCAGTTCTTC
CDR3 protein: CASSRYSGRGYNEQFF
D gene: TRBD2
J gene: TRBJ2-1
clone size: NA
V gene: TRBV7-9

CDR3 DNA: TGTGCCAGCAGCTTAGGCTATTCGACAGGGGGCAAGACCCAGTACTTC
CDR3 protein: CASSLGYSTGGKTQYF
D gene: TRBD1
J gene: TRBJ2-5
clone size: few
V gene: TRBV13

CDR3 DNA: TGTGCCAGCAGCTTCCCGGGTGGAGCGGGGCGTAGGAATGAGCAGTTCTTC
CDR3 protein: CASSFPGGAGRRNEQFF
D gene: TRBD2
J gene: TRBJ2-1
clone size: NA
V gene: TRBV7-9

CDR3 DNA: TGTGCCAGCAGCTTAGCTAGCGCGAACACCGGGGAGCTGTTTTTT
CDR3 protein: CASSLASANTGELFF
D gene: NA
J gene: TRBJ2-2
clone size: NA
V gene: TRBV7-9

CDR3 DNA: TGTGCCAGCAGCTTAGTTAGATTACAACGGACTAGCGGGTTCTACGAGCAGTACTTC
CDR3 protein: CASSLVRLQRTSGFYEQYF
D gene: TRBD2
J gene: TRBJ2-7
clone size: few
V gene: TRBV11-2

CDR3 DNA: TGCGCCAGTGACCCCACGCCCGGACAGGGGGGGTACAATCAGCCCCAGCATTTT
CDR3 protein: CASDPTPGQGGYNQPQHF
D gene: TRBD1
J gene: TRBJ1-5
clone size: few
V gene: TRBV10-1

CDR3 DNA: TGTGCCAGCAGTCCAAGCACAGATACGCAGTATTTT
CDR3 protein: CASSPSTDTQYF
D gene: NA
J gene: TRBJ2-3
clone size: NA
V gene: TRBV12-3/TRBV12-4

CDR3 DNA: TGTGCCACCCGACCGGCGGACACTGAAGCTTTCTTT
CDR3 protein: CATRPADTEAFF
D gene: NA
J gene: TRBJ1-1
clone size: NA
V gene: TRBV30

CDR3 DNA: TGTGCCAGCAGCTTACCCTCCCTCGACAGGGGAAGGAACACTGAAGCTTTCTTT
CDR3 protein: CASSLPSLDRGRNTEAFF
D gene: TRBD1
J gene: TRBJ1-1
clone size: NA
V gene: TRBV11-2

CDR3 DNA: TGTGCCAGCAGCCAGGCACAGGGCTCGAACACTGAAGCTTTCTTT
CDR3 protein: CASSQAQGSNTEAFF
D gene: NA
J gene: TRBJ1-1
clone size: NA
V gene: TRBV3-1/TRBV3-2

CDR3 DNA: TGTGCCAGCAGCCCGGGTCCCCTCGGTCCTGGAAACACCATATATTTT
CDR3 protein: CASSPGPLGPGNTIYF
D gene: NA
J gene: TRBJ1-3
clone size: NA
V gene: TRBV3-1/TRBV3-2

CDR3 DNA: TGTGCCAGCAGCTTGGACAATCCTGGAAACACCATATATTTT
CDR3 protein: CASSLDNPGNTIYF
D gene: NA
J gene: TRBJ1-3
clone size: few
V gene: TRBV5-4

CDR3 DNA: TGTGCCAGCAGCTTGGACAGGGGGTTTACTGGGGAGCTGTTTTTT
CDR3 protein: CASSLDRGFTGELFF
D gene: TRBD1
J gene: TRBJ2-2
clone size: NA
V gene: TRBV5-8

CDR3 DNA: TGCGCCAGGGGGGGGGTGGAAACTGAAGCTTTCTTT
CDR3 protein: CARGGVETEAFF
D gene: NA
J gene: TRBJ1-1
clone size: NA
V gene: TRBV23-1

CDR3 DNA: TGCGCCAGCAGCTTGGGGGACAGGGACTACAATGAGCAGTTCTTC
CDR3 protein: CASSLGDRDYNEQFF
D gene: TRBD1
J gene: TRBJ2-1
clone size: NA
V gene: TRBV5-1

CDR3 DNA: TGTGCCAGCAGCAAGGGACAGGCAACTGAAGCTTTCTTT
CDR3 protein: CASSKGQATEAFF
D gene: TRBD1
J gene: TRBJ1-1
clone size: NA
V gene: TRBV6-5

CDR3 DNA: TGTGCCAGCAGTTTATTCGCCCCAATACAGAACCCTACGATTGAGCAGTACTTC
CDR3 protein: CASSLFAPIQNPTIEQYF
D gene: NA
J gene: TRBJ2-7
clone size: few
V gene: TRBV27

CDR3 DNA: TGTGCCAGCAGGGCGGGAGGTACCGGGGAGCTGTTTTTT
CDR3 protein: CASRAGGTGELFF
D gene: TRBD2
J gene: TRBJ2-2
clone size: NA
V gene: TRBV27

CDR3 DNA: TGTGCCAGCAGTTACTCGATATCTAGCGGGGGACAGGAGACCCAGTACTTC
CDR3 protein: CASSYSISSGGQETQYF
D gene: TRBD2
J gene: TRBJ2-5
clone size: medium-sized
V gene: TRBV6-2/TRBV6-3